The clone carrying this T cell receptor beta chain was observed many times. Its antigen is not identified. The data derive from a study of T cell repertoires in cytomegalovirus infection. Study summary: Indications came from public TCR beta signatures; they pointed to CMV infection and to a matching HLA type.

In TCRdb, the reads were re-called with MiXCR into one record per CDR3 protein. The profile shows about 180,000 distinct CDR3 sequences, roughly 14% of them singletons. Whole-study results and caveats: The response measured ex vivo was dominated by TCR beta clonotypes (HLA-C-restricted and CMV-specific). CMV carriers with the relevant HLA were identified by cumulative public TCR beta family frequency.

The sequenced sample consisted of PBMCs. This TCR derives from a human donor in good health (CMV status not recorded). Some clones in this sample may be carry-over from other donors' samples.

CDR3 loop: CASSPQAGQPQHF. CDR3 in DNA: TGTGCCAGCAGCCCGCAGGCAGGGCAGCCCCAGCATTTT. V and J are TRBV7-3 and TRBJ1-5; a possible D gene is TRBD1 (5 bases). V lost 5 bases to trimming and J lost 7 bases, with 12 bases between them. CDR1 SGHTA and CDR2 FQGTGA come from the germline V gene. CDR3 length: 13 residues.